Detailed here is one T cell receptor beta chain. The data derive from a study of control samples from healthy donors and cancer patients. Method: immunoSEQ multiplex PCR; TCRdb's copy keeps in-frame clones and lacks some. The table has some 95,000 clones, about 90% seen once. Material: blood. This clonotype was sampled from a young man in good health.

The CDR3 protein is CASTNPDGSYEQYF. In DNA, the CDR3 is TGTGCCAGCACCAACCCTGACGGAAGCTACGAGCAGTACTTC. The rearrangement uses TRBV6-6 and TRBJ2-7; no clear D. Germline-derived CDR1 and CDR2 are MNHNY and SVGAGI (reference sequence). With 7 bases removed from V and 3 bases from J, the gap between germline ends came to 16 bases. The CDR3 length is 14 residues.